This T cell receptor beta chain was identified during a study of blood T cells in healthy people across ages. Germline V gives CDR1 DFQATT, CDR2 SNEGSKA (reference sequence). The germline V and J ends were trimmed by 6 bases and 8 bases, with 16 bases remaining between them. This CDR3 has 13 residues. The second PCR ran roughly 7 to 12 cycles with a sample-barcoded 5' primer and J-beta primers. TCRdb itself ran the 5' RACE reads through MiXCR, one entry per CDR3 protein. The table lists fewer than 800,000 distinct CDR3 sequences, 25% of them singletons, with 9.4% in the top ten. This clonotype was found a few times. This same sample was also taken into another study, of T cells of mothers and their children.

Specimen: blood. The chain has TRBV20-1 and TRBJ1-4, with D tentatively TRBD1 (6 bases). This sequence originates from a boy younger than 18 in good health. In DNA, the CDR3 is TGCAGTGCAAGAAAGGGGGTCCGGGAAAAACTGTTTTTT. Translating gives CSARKGVREKLFF.